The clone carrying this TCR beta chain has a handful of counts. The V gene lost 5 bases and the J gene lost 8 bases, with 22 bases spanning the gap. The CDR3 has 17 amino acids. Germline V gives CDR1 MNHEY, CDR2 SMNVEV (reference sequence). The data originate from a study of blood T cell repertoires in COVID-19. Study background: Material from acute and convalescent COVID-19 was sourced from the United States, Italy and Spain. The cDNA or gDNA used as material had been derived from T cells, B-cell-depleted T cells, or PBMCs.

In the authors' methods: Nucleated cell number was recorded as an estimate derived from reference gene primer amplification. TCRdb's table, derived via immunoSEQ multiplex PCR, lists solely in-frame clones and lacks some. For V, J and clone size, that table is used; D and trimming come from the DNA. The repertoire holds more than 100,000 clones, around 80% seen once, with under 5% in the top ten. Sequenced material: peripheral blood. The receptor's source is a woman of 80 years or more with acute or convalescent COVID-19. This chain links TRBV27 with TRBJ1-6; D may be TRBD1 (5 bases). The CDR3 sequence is CASSPLAGPFRDSPLHF. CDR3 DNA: TGTGCCAGCAGTCCCCTAGCGGGACCTTTTAGGGATTCACCCCTCCACTTT.